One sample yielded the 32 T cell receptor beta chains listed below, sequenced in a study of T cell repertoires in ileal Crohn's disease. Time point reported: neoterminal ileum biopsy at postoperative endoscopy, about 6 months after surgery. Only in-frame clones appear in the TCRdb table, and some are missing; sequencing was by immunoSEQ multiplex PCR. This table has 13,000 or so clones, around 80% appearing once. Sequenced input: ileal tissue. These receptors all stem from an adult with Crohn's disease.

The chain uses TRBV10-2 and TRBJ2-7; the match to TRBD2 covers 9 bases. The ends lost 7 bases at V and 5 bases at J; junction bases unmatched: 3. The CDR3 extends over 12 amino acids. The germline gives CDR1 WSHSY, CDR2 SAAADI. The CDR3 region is CASKAGGHEQYF. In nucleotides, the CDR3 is TGCGCCAGCAAAGCGGGGGGCCACGAGCAGTACTTC.

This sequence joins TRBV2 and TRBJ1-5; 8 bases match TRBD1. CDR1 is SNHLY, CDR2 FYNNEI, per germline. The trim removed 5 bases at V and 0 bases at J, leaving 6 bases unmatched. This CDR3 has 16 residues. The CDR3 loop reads CASSKGQGYSNQPQHF. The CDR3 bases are TGTGCCAGCAGTAAAGGACAGGGATATAGCAATCAGCCCCAGCATTTT. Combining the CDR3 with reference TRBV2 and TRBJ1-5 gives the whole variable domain EPEVTQTPSHQVTQMGQEVILRCVPISNHLYFYWYRQILGQKVEFLVSFYNNEISEKSEIFDDQFSVERPDGSNFTLKIRSTKLEDSAMYFCASSKGQGYSNQPQHFGDGTRLSIL.

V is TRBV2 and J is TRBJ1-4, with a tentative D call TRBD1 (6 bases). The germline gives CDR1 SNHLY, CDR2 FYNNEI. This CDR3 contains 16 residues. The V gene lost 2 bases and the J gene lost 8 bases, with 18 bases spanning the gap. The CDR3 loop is CASSETRQARQEKLFF. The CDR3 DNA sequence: TGTGCCAGCAGTGAAACAAGACAGGCGAGGCAGGAAAAACTGTTTTTT.

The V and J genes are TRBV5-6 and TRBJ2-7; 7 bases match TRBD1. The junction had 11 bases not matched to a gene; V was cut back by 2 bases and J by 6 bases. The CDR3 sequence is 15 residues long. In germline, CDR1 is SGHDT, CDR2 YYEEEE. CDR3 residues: CASSFLTGQIFEQYF. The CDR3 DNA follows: TGTGCCAGCAGCTTCCTCACGGGACAGATATTCGAGCAGTACTTC.

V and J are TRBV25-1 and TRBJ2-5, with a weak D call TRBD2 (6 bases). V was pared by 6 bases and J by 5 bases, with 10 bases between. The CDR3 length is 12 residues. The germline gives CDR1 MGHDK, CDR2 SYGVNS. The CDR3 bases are TGTGCCAGCAGCGGGAGAAGGGAGACCCAGTACTTC. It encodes CASSGRRETQYF.

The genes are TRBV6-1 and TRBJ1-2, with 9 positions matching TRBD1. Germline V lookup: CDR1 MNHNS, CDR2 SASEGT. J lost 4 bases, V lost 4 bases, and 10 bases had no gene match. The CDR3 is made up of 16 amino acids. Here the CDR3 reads CASSVSWDRVSYGYTF. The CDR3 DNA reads TGTGCCAGCAGTGTGTCCTGGGACAGGGTGTCCTATGGCTACACCTTC.

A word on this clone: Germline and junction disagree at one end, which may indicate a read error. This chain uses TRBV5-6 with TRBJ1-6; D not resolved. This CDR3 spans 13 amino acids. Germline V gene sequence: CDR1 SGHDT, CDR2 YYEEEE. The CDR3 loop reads CASSPSRGSSLHF. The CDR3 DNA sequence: TGTGCCAGCAGCCCCTCTCGAGGTTCATCCCTCCACTTT.

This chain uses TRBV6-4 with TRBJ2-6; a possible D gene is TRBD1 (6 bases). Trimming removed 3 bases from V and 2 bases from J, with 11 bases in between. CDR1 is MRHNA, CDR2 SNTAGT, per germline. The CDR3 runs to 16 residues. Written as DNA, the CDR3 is TGTGCCAGCAGTGAGGAAGGGGGAGCTGGGGCCAACGTCCTGACTTTC. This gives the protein CASSEEGGAGANVLTF.

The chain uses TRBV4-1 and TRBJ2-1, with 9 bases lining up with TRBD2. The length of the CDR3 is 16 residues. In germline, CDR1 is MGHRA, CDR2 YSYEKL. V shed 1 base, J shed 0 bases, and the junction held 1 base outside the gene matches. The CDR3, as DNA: TGCGCCAGCAGCCAAGGACTAGCGGCCTCCTACAATGAGCAGTTCTTC. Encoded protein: CASSQGLAASYNEQFF.

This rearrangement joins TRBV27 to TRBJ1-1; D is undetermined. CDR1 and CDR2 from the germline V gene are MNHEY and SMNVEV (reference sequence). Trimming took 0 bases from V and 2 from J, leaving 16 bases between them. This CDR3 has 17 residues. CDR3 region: CASSLSISDTRNTEAFF. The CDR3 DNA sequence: TGTGCCAGCAGTTTATCGATTTCCGACACCAGAAACACTGAAGCTTTCTTT.

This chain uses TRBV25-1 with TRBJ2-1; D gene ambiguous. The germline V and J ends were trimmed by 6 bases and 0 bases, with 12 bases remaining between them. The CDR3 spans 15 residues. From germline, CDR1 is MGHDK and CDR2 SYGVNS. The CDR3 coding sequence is TGTGCCAGCAGCCCAACGCGCCGCTCCTACAATGAGCAGTTCTTC. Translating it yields CASSPTRRSYNEQFF.

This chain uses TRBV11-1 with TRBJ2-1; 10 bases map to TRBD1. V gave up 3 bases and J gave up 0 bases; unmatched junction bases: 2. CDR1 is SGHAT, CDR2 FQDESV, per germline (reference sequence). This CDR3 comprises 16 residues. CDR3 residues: CASSLWTGGSYNEQFF. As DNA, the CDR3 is TGTGCCAGCAGCTTGTGGACAGGGGGCTCCTACAATGAGCAGTTCTTC. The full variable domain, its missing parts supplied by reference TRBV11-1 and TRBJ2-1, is EAEVAQSPRYKITEKSQAVAFWCDPISGHATLYWYRQILGQGPELLVQFQDESVVDDSQLPKDRFSAERLKGVDSTLKIQPAELGDSAMYLCASSLWTGGSYNEQFFGPGTRLTVL.

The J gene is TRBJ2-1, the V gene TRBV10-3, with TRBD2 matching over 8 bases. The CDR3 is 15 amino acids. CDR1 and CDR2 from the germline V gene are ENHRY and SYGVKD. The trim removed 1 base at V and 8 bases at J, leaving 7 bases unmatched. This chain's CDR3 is CAISEWAGGADEQFF. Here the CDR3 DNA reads TGTGCCATCAGTGAGTGGGCCGGGGGGGCCGATGAGCAGTTCTTC.

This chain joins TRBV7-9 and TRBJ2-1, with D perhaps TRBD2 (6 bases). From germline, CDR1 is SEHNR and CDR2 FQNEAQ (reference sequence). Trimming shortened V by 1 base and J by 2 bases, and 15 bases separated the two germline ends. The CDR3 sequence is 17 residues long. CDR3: CASSLGAGTHPYNEQFF. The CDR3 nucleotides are TGTGCCAGCAGCTTAGGGGCGGGGACCCACCCCTACAATGAGCAGTTCTTC.

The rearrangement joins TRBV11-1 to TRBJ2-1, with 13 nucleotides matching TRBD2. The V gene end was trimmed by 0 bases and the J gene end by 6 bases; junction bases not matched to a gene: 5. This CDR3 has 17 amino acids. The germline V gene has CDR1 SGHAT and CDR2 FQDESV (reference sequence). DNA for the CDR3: TGTGCCAGCAGCTTAGCGGGGGGACTAGCGGGACTCAATGAGCAGTTCTTC. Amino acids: CASSLAGGLAGLNEQFF. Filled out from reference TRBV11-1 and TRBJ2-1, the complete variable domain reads EAEVAQSPRYKITEKSQAVAFWCDPISGHATLYWYRQILGQGPELLVQFQDESVVDDSQLPKDRFSAERLKGVDSTLKIQPAELGDSAMYLCASSLAGGLAGLNEQFFGPGTRLTVL.

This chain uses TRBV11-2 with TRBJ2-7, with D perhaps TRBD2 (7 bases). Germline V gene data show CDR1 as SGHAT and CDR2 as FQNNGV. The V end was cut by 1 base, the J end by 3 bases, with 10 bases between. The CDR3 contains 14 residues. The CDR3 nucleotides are TGTGCCAGCAGCTTAGGGGGGGGGCTCTACGAGCAGTACTTC. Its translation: CASSLGGGLYEQYF. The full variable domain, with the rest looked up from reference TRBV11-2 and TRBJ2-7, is EAGVAQSPRYKIIEKRQSVAFWCNPISGHATLYWYQQILGQGPKLLIQFQNNGVVDDSQLPKDRFSAERLKGVDSTLKIQPAKLEDSAVYLCASSLGGGLYEQYFGPGTRLTVT.

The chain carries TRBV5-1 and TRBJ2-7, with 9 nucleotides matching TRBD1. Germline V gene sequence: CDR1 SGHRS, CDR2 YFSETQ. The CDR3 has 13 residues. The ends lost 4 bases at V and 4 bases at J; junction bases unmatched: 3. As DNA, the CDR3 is TGCGCCAGCAGCGGGGACAGGGCATACGAGCAGTACTTC. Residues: CASSGDRAYEQYF.

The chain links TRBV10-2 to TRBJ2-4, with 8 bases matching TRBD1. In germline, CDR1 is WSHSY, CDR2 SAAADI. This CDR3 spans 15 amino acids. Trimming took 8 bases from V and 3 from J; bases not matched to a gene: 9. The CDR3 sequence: CASGWTGHYKNIQYF. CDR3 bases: TGCGCCAGCGGTTGGACAGGGCATTACAAAAACATTCAGTACTTC.

CDR3 DNA: TGTGCCAGCAGCTTCAGGGGCTCTGGGGCCAACGTCCTGACTTTC. Encoded protein: CASSFRGSGANVLTF. The V call is TRBV5-4, the J call TRBJ2-6, with a weak D call TRBD1 (6 bases). Per germline, CDR1 SGHNT and CDR2 YYREEE (reference sequence). The CDR3 is 15 residues long. V was clipped by 2 bases and J by 0 bases, with 6 bases between them.

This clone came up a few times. For the CDR3, the DNA is TGTGCCAGCCGGGGATACTACGAGCAGTACTTC. It translates to CASRGYYEQYF. The chain recombines TRBV18 with TRBJ2-7; possibly TRBD2 for D (5 bases). This CDR3 has 11 amino acids. The germline V gene encodes CDR1 KGHSH and CDR2 LQKENI. Deletions cut 8 bases from V and 3 bases from J, with 8 bases between.

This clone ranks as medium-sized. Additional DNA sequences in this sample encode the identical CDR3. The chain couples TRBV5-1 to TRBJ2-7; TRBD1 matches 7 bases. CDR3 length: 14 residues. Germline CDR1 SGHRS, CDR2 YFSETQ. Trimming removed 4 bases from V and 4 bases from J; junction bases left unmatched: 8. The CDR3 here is CASSIGTVGYEQYF. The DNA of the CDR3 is TGCGCCAGCAGCATCGGGACAGTGGGGTACGAGCAGTACTTC.

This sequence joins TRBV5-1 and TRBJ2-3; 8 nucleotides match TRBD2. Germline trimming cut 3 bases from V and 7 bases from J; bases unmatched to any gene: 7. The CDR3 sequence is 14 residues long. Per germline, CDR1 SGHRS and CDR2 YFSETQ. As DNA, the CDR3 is TGCGCCAGCAGCTCGAGGACTAGCTGGAATACGCAGTATTTT. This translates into CASSSRTSWNTQYF.

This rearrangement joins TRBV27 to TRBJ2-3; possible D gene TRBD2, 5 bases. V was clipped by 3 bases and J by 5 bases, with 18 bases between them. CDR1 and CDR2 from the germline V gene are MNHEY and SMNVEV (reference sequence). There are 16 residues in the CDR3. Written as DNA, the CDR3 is TGTGCCAGCAGTTTCACTAGTGGGAACGCTTTAGATACGCAGTATTTT. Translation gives CASSFTSGNALDTQYF.

The CDR3 is CASSLTGIGETQYF. CDR3 in DNA: TGTGCCAGCAGCCTGACAGGGATCGGGGAGACCCAGTACTTC. The chain has TRBV7-9 and TRBJ2-5; TRBD1 matches 7 bases. The V segment lost 5 bases and the J segment 5 bases; nucleotides outside the gene matches: 8. This CDR3 region has 14 residues. In germline, CDR1 is SEHNR, CDR2 FQNEAQ (reference sequence).

The CDR3 sequence: CASSAGGVPNTQYF. Here the CDR3 DNA reads TGTGCCAGCAGCGCCGGAGGGGTTCCCAATACGCAGTATTTT. This chain uses TRBV5-6 with TRBJ2-3; perhaps TRBD2 as D (6 bases). The germline CDR1 and CDR2 sequences are SGHDT and YYEEEE. The CDR3 extends over 14 amino acids. V was shortened by 4 bases and J by 7 bases, with 16 bases between the two germline ends.

The CDR3 sequence is CASSLGVRQGLQPQHF. DNA of the CDR3: TGCGCCAGCAGCTTAGGGGTAAGACAGGGTTTGCAGCCCCAGCATTTT. The chain combines TRBV4-1 with TRBJ1-5; 7 positions match TRBD1. The germline V gene has CDR1 MGHRA and CDR2 YSYEKL. There are 16 residues in the CDR3. With 5 bases clipped from V and 7 bases from J, the junction kept 14 bases outside the gene matches.

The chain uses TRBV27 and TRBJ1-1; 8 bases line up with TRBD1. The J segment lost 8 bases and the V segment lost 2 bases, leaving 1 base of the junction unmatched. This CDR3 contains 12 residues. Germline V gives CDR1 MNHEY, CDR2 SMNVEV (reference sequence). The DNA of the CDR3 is TGTGCCAGCAGTTTACCAGGGGGCGAAGCTTTCTTT. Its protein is CASSLPGGEAFF.

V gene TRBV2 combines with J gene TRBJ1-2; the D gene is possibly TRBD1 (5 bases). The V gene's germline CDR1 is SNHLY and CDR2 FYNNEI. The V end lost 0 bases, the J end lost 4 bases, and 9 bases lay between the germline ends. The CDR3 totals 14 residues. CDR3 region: CASSEADSFYGYTF. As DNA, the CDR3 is TGTGCCAGCAGTGAAGCAGACAGCTTCTATGGCTACACCTTC.

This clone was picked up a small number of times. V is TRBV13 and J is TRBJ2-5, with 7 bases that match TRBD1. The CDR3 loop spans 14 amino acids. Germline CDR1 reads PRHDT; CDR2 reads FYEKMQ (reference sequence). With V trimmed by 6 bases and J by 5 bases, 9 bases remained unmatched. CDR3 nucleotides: TGTGCCAGCAGTAAGACAGGGAGTCGGGAGACCCAGTACTTC. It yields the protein CASSKTGSRETQYF. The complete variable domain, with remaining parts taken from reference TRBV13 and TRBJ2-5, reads AAGVIQSPRHLIKEKRETATLKCYPIPRHDTVYWYQQGPGQDPQFLISFYEKMQSDKGSIPDRFSAQQFSDYHSELNMSSLELGDSALYFCASSKTGSRETQYFGPGTRLLVL.

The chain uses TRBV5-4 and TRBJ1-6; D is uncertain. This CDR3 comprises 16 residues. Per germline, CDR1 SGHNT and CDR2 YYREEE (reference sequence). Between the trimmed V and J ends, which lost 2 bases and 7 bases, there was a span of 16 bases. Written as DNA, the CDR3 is TGTGCCAGCAGCTTAGGTTCGGGAGACCGCAATTCACCCCTCCACTTT. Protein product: CASSLGSGDRNSPLHF.

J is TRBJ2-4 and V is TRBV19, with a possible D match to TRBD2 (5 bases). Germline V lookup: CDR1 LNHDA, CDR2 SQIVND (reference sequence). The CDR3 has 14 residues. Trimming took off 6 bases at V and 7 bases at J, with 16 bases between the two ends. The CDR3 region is CASSPPNTRNIQYF. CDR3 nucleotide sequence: TGTGCCAGTAGCCCTCCCAACACTAGGAACATTCAGTACTTC.

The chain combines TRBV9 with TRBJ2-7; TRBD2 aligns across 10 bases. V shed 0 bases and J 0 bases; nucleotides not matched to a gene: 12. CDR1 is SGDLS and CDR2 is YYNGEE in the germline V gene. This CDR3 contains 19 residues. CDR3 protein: CASSVGGGLAGVTSYEQYF. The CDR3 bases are TGTGCCAGCAGCGTAGGGGGGGGCCTAGCGGGAGTAACCTCCTACGAGCAGTACTTC.